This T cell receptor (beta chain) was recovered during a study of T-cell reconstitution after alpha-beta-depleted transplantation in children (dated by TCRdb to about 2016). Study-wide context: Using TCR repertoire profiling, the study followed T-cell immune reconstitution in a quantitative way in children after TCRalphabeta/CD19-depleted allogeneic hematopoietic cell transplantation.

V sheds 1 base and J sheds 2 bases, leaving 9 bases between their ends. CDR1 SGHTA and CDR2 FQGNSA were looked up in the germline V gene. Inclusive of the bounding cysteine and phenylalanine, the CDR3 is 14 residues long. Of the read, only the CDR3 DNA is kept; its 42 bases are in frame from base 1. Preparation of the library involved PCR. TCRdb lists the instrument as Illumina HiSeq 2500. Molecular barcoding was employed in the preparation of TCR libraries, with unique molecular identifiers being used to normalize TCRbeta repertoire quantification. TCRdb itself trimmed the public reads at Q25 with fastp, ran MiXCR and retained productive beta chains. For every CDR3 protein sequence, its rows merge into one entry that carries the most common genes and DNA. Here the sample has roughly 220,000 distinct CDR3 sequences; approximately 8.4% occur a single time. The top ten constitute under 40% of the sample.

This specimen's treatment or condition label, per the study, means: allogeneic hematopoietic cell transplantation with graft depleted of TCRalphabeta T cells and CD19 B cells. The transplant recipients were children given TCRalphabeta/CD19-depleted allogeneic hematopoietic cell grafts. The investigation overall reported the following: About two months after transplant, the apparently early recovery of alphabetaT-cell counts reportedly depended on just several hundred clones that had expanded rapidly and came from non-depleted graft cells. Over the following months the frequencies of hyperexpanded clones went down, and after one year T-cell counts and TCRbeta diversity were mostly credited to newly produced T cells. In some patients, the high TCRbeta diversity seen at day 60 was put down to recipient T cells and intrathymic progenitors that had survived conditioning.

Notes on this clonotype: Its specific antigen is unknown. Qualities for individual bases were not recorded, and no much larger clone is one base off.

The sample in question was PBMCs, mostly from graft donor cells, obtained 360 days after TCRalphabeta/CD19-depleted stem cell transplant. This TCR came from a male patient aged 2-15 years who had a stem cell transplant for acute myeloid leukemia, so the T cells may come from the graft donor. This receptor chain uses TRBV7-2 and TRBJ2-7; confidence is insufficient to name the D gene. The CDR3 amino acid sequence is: CASSLVGIAYEQYF. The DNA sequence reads TGTGCCAGCAGCTTAGTCGGAATTGCCTACGAGCAGTACTTC.